The 6 T cell receptor beta chains given below trace back to one sample, sequenced in a study of cytomegalovirus exposure and HLA in healthy donors. PCR employed 60 Vbeta and 13 Jbeta primers. The repertoire was sequenced with immunoSEQ multiplex PCR; TCRdb's copy has only in-frame clones and lacks some. In the table there are 80,000 to 130,000 clones, around 79% of which are singletons. Material for sequencing was PBMCs. The receptors were sampled from a male donor in good health and CMV-seropositive.

The chain combines TRBV5-1 with TRBJ2-3; 12 bases are a match to TRBD1. In germline, CDR1 is SGHRS, CDR2 YFSETQ. The length of the CDR3 is 16 residues. The junction had 5 bases not matched to a gene; V was cut back by 3 bases and J by 3 bases. CDR3 in DNA: TGCGCCAGCAGCTCAGGGACAGGGGGCTTAACAGATACGCAGTATTTT. This codes for CASSSGTGGLTDTQYF.

The CDR3 reads CARSLRGRQGRTGELFF. The CDR3 DNA reads as TGTGCCAGAAGCCTAAGAGGTCGACAGGGTCGCACCGGGGAGCTGTTTTTT. The chain is built from TRBV21-1 and TRBJ2-2; TRBD1, as called in the table, went unchecked against the DNA. TRBV21-1 is annotated as a pseudogene. This CDR3 is 17 amino acids long.

This chain's CDR3 is CASSVAGSDTYEQYF. CDR3 DNA sequence: TGTGCCAGCAGCGTAGCAGGTAGCGACACCTACGAGCAGTACTTC. This chain uses TRBV9 with TRBJ2-7; possible D gene TRBD2, 5 bases. The length of the CDR3 is 15 residues. Looked up from germline, CDR1 is SGDLS and CDR2 is YYNGEE. V was shortened by 0 bases and J by 2 bases, with 12 bases between the two germline ends.

This clone has just a few counts. The chain recombines TRBV5-1 with TRBJ1-3, with a tentative D call TRBD1 (5 bases). Trimming removed 0 bases at V and 0 bases at J, with 13 bases between. Germline CDR1 and CDR2: SGHRS and YFSETQ. This CDR3 is built from 17 residues. CDR3 nucleotide sequence: TGCGCCAGCAGCTTGGGTCTGGGGGGGTTCTCTGGAAACACCATATATTTT. This sequence encodes CASSLGLGGFSGNTIYF.

The rearrangement uses TRBV19 and TRBJ1-6, with D possibly matching TRBD1 (5 bases). V was clipped by 7 bases and J by 2 bases, with 15 bases between them. This CDR3 is built from 16 residues. CDR1 is LNHDA and CDR2 is SQIVND in the germline V gene (reference sequence). The CDR3 region is CASTPSGGTYNSPLHF. As DNA, the CDR3 is TGTGCCAGTACCCCTAGTGGGGGGACCTATAATTCACCCCTCCACTTT.

As regards this clone: This CDR3 is missing its conserved last phenylalanine or tryptophan, likely due to a read error. CDR3 residues: CASSYKEAGGEKLFL. The DNA of the CDR3 is TGTGCCAGCAGTTACAAGGAGGCCGGGGGTGAAAAACTGTTTCTT. The J gene is TRBJ1-4, the V gene TRBV6-5; tentative D call: TRBD1 (5 bases). Trimming removed 2 bases from V and 7 bases from J, with 14 bases in between. CDR3 length: 15 residues. Germline lookup yields CDR1 MNHEY and CDR2 SVGAGI.